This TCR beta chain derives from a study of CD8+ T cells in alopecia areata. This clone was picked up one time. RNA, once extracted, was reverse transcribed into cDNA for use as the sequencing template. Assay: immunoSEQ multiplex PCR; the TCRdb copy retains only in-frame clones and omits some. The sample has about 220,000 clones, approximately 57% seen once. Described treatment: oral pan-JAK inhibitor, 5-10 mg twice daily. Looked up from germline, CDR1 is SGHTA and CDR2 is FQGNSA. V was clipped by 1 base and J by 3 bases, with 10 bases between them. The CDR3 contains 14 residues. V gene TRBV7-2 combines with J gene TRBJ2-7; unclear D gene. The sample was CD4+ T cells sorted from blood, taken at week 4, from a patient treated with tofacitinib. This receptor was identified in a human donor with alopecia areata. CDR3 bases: TGTGCCAGCAGCTTAGACAGTTATGACTACGAGCAGTACTTC. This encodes CASSLDSYDYEQYF. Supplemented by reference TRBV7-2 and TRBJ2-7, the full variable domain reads GAGVSQSPSNKVTEKGKDVELRCDPISGHTALYWYRQSLGQGLEFLIYFQGNSAPDKSGLPSDRFSAERTGGSVSTLTIQRTQQEDSAVYLCASSLDSYDYEQYFGPGTRLTVT.